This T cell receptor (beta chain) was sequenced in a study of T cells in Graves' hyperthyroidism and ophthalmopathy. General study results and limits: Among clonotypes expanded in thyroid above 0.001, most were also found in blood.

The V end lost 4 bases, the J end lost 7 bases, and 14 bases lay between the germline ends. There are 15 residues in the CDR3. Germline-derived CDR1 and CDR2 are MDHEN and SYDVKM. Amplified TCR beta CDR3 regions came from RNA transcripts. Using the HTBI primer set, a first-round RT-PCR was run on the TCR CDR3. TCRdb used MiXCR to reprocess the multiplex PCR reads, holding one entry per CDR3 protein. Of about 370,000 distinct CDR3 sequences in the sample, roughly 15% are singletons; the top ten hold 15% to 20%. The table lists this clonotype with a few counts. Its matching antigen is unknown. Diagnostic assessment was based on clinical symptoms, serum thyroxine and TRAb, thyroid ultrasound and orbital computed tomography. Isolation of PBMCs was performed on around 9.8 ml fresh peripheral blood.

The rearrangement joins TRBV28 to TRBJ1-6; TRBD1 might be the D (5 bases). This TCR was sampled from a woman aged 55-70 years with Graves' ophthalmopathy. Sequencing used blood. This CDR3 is CASSYNRRPNSPLHF. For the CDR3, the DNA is TGTGCCAGCAGTTACAACAGGCGGCCAAATTCACCCCTCCACTTT.